This T cell receptor beta chain was profiled in a study of shared clonotypes between healthy human individuals. Points from the study as a whole: Several donors held about 5.1% of naive CD4 clonotypes in common.

TCRdb's table, derived via immunoSEQ multiplex PCR, lists solely in-frame clones and lacks some. The sample contains 2 million to 2.5 million clones, more than 85% of which appear only once. Of note for this clone: The antigen is unknown.

Per the germline V gene, CDR1 is SGHTA and CDR2 is FQGNSA. Losses at the gene ends were 4 bases for V and 6 bases for J; bases not matched to a gene: 7. CDR3 length: 15 amino acids. Sequencing was performed on naive CD4+ T cells from PBMCs. As for subset: CD45RA+ positively selected. The TCR comes from a man aged 18 to 30 in good health. Some clones in this sample may be carry-over from other donors' samples. The chain employs TRBV7-2 and TRBJ1-4, with 8 bases lining up with TRBD1. The CDR3 loop reads CASSSGQGLYEKLFF. The CDR3 DNA follows: TGTGCCAGCAGCTCAGGACAGGGATTATATGAAAAACTGTTTTTT.